A selection of T cell receptor beta chains follows, all from one sample in a study of T cells in Graves' hyperthyroidism and ophthalmopathy. TCRdb itself ran the multiplex PCR reads through MiXCR, one entry per CDR3 protein. The sample consists of fewer than 350,000 distinct CDR3 sequences, 15% to 20% of them appearing once. Sequencing used blood. The receptors come from a woman in her forties with Graves' ophthalmopathy. CDR3s include the opening cysteine and the closing phenylalanine or tryptophan. Each record gives: clone size, V gene, J gene, D gene, CDR3 DNA, CDR3 protein. D genes are given only for firm matches. Expanded clones get a size class; other rows say once, few or many, or leave the size out.

many	TRBV15	TRBJ2-5	.	TGTGCCACCAGCAGTCGGGGCGCAGAGACCCAGTACTTC	CATSSRGAETQYF
few	TRBV15	TRBJ1-2	.	TGTGCCACCAGCAGAGGGGAGGTCTATGGCTACACCTTC	CATSRGEVYGYTF
many	TRBV20-1	TRBJ2-5	TRBD1	TGCAGTGCTGGAGACAGGGGTTGGCAAGAGACCCAGTACTTC	CSAGDRGWQETQYF
.	TRBV2	TRBJ1-5	.	TGTGCCAGCAGTGAAGGACAGTCCAATCAGCCCCAGCATTTT	CASSEGQSNQPQHF
.	TRBV20-1	TRBJ1-2	TRBD1	TGCAGTGCTAGTAGGGACAGCTATGGCTACACCTTC	CSASRDSYGYTF
many	TRBV28	TRBJ1-1	.	TGTGCCAGCAGTTCACCCACGGGTTTCATGAACACTGAAGCTTTCTTT	CASSSPTGFMNTEAFF
.	TRBV6-1	TRBJ1-1	.	TGTGCCAGCAGGGAGGGACATGACCCGATGAACACTGAAGCTTTCTTT	CASREGHDPMNTEAFF
.	TRBV12-3/TRBV12-4	TRBJ2-5	.	TGTGCCAGCAGTTTAGCGGTCGGGACAAAAAACGGGGAGACCCAGTACTTC	CASSLAVGTKNGETQYF
.	TRBV4-1	TRBJ2-7	.	TGCGCCAGCAGCCAAGACCGGGACTTCGAGGACAACGGAGCCTACGAGCAGTACTTC	CASSQDRDFEDNGAYEQYF
.	TRBV6-1	TRBJ1-5	.	TGTGCCAGCAGTGTTCGCGGGGATGGCAATCAGCCCCAGCATTTT	CASSVRGDGNQPQHF
many	TRBV6-2/TRBV6-3	TRBJ2-7	TRBD1	TGTGCCAGCAGTTACGCATCATCGAGGGGGACAGGGGTCAACGAGCAGTACTTC	CASSYASSRGTGVNEQYF
many	TRBV12-3/TRBV12-4	TRBJ2-7	.	TGTGCCAGCACCCCCTCCGTTCTTGTCGAGCAGTACTTC	CASTPSVLVEQYF
many	TRBV4-1	TRBJ1-2	.	TGCGCCAGCAGCCAAGATTATGGGGGAGAACCCTATGGCTACACCTTC	CASSQDYGGEPYGYTF
many	TRBV11-2	TRBJ2-7	.	TGTGCCAGCAGCTTAGGTACAGGCCGTCCCTACGAGCAGTACTTC	CASSLGTGRPYEQYF
.	TRBV6-5	TRBJ2-5	TRBD2	TGTGCCAGCAGTTACTCAACTACTAGCGGCCAAGAGACCCAGTACTTC	CASSYSTTSGQETQYF
many	TRBV28	TRBJ2-7	.	TGTGCCAGCAGTTTATCAGGGGGGAATGGGGAGCAGTACTTC	CASSLSGGNGEQYF
many	TRBV2	TRBJ2-7	.	TGTGCCAGCAGTGGGGGACGCCTCTACGAGCAGTACTTC	CASSGGRLYEQYF
once	TRBV6-5	TRBJ2-7	.	TGTGCCAGCAGTTACAGGGGGGGCACGTACGAGCAGTACTTC	CASSYRGGTYEQYF
many	TRBV6-1	TRBJ2-5	TRBD1	TGTGCCAGCAGTGCGGGACAGGGGGTCGGAGAGACCCAGTACTTC	CASSAGQGVGETQYF
.	TRBV29-1	TRBJ2-2	.	TGCAGCGTTGAATTGGGGTTCAACACCGGGGAGCTGTTTTTT	CSVELGFNTGELFF
many	TRBV20-1	TRBJ2-7	TRBD1	TGCAGTGCTAGTGCTCAGGGGGTAGGCGAGCAGTACTTC	CSASAQGVGEQYF
many	TRBV6-1	TRBJ1-1	.	TGTGCCAGCAGTGAAGCTCCAGGGTTAGGGACGTTAGCTTTCTTT	CASSEAPGLGTLAFF
many	TRBV6-1	TRBJ2-5	TRBD1	TGTGCCAGCAGGGGCAGGGGGCTTGAAGAGACCCAGTACTTC	CASRGRGLEETQYF
many	TRBV28	TRBJ1-4	TRBD1	TGTGCCAGCAGTTCCCGACAGGGGGAGAGAGAAAAACTGTTTTTT	CASSSRQGEREKLFF
many	TRBV12-3/TRBV12-4	TRBJ2-2	.	TGTGCCAGCAGAGGCAGCGAGACCGGGGAGCTGTTTTTT	CASRGSETGELFF
.	TRBV24-1	TRBJ1-1	.	TGTGCCACCACCGCGGGGGGGCTCGGGGACACTGAAGCTTTCTTT	CATTAGGLGDTEAFF
many	TRBV7-2	TRBJ2-5	.	TGTGCCAGCAGCCCAGGGGTGTCGAGGATAGAGACCCAGTACTTC	CASSPGVSRIETQYF
many	TRBV11-1	TRBJ1-1	.	TGTGCCAGCAGCTCGACGCGGGGGGCCATGAACACTGAAGCTTTCTTT	CASSSTRGAMNTEAFF
many	TRBV6-1	TRBJ2-6	.	TGTGCCAGCAGGCGCACAGGGACTGGGGCCAACGTCCTGACTTTC	CASRRTGTGANVLTF
many	TRBV7-9	TRBJ2-7	.	TGTGCCAGCAGCCGGTACAGCCCCATCGATCCTCGCTACGAGCAGTACTTC	CASSRYSPIDPRYEQYF
many	TRBV19	TRBJ1-1	.	TGTGCCAGTAGTATAGATGGGGGGAGCACTGAAGCTTTCTTT	CASSIDGGSTEAFF
many	TRBV27	TRBJ2-2	TRBD2	TGTGCCAGCAGTGTAACTAGCGGGAGCGGGGAGCTGTTTTTT	CASSVTSGSGELFF
.	TRBV5-6	TRBJ1-3	.	TGTGCCAGCAGCGACTATACCGGGACCCAAGGAAACACCATATATTTT	CASSDYTGTQGNTIYF
many	TRBV30	TRBJ1-6	TRBD1	TGTGCCTGGAGCCACAGGGGACTTAATTCACCCCTCCACTTT	CAWSHRGLNSPLHF
many	TRBV6-1	TRBJ2-4	TRBD1	TGTGCCAGCAGTGAAGGACAGGGCAACATTCAGTACTTC	CASSEGQGNIQYF
many	TRBV12-3/TRBV12-4	TRBJ2-2	.	TGTGCCAGCAGCTTACGTAGGGGCGGGGAGCTGTTTTTT	CASSLRRGGELFF
many	TRBV6-1	TRBJ2-2	TRBD2	TGTGCCAGCAGTGAATCTAGCGGATACTTCACCGGGGAGCTGTTTTTT	CASSESSGYFTGELFF
many	TRBV6-5	TRBJ1-6	TRBD1	TGTGCCAGCAGTACCGGGACAGCCTATAATTCACCCCTCCACTTT	CASSTGTAYNSPLHF
many	TRBV12-3/TRBV12-4	TRBJ1-3	.	TGTGCCAGCAGTTTGGGGGTTAAGGGAAACACCATATATTTT	CASSLGVKGNTIYF
many	TRBV2	TRBJ2-7	TRBD2	TGTGCCAGCAGCCGGGAGGGCCACGAGCAGTACTTC	CASSREGHEQYF
many	TRBV6-2/TRBV6-3	TRBJ2-3	.	TGTGCCAGCAGTTACCCTCAGAGGTCCGCCCTGCAGTATTTT	CASSYPQRSALQYF
many	TRBV28	TRBJ2-2	TRBD1	TGTGCCAGCAGTTTCTTTATTACAGGGGGAACCGGGGAGCTGTTTTTT	CASSFFITGGTGELFF
many	TRBV2	TRBJ2-5	TRBD2	TGTGCCAGCATCGGACTAGCGGGAGTAGGGGAGACCCAGTACTTC	CASIGLAGVGETQYF
.	TRBV20-1	TRBJ1-1	.	TGCAGTGCTAGAGAGGTCCCAAACACTGAAGCTTTCTTT	CSAREVPNTEAFF
many	TRBV29-1	TRBJ2-7	TRBD1	TGCAGCGCCCGGGACAGGAGATACGAGCAGTACTTC	CSARDRRYEQYF
.	TRBV6-1	TRBJ1-1	.	TGTGCCAGCAGTGAAAATACAGGGCAAGCTTTCTTT	CASSENTGQAFF
many	TRBV29-1	TRBJ1-2	.	TGCAGCGTTGATGCAGGGGAGTCGGGCGGCTACACCTTC	CSVDAGESGGYTF
.	TRBV12-3/TRBV12-4	TRBJ1-1	.	TGTGCCAGCAGCAGATCGGGAGGGAACACTGAAGCTTTCTTC	CASSRSGGNTEAFF
many	TRBV4-2	TRBJ2-7	.	TGTGCCAGCAGCCAAGGACCGGGACAAACCTACGAGCAGTACTTC	CASSQGPGQTYEQYF
many	TRBV20-1	TRBJ2-7	.	TGCAGTGCCACCCCGGGAGCTCGTGTCTACGAGCAGTACTTC	CSATPGARVYEQYF
many	TRBV28	TRBJ1-2	TRBD1	TGTGCCAGCACAGGGGGACCTGGTGGCTACACCTTC	CASTGGPGGYTF
.	TRBV3-1	TRBJ2-7	TRBD2	TGTGCCAGCAGCCCGGGAGGGGACTCCTACGAGCAGTACTTC	CASSPGGDSYEQYF
few	TRBV6-1	TRBJ2-7	.	TGTGCCAGCAAGGGGACAAGCTCCTACGAGCAGTACTTC	CASKGTSSYEQYF
many	TRBV11-1	TRBJ2-2	.	TGTGCCAGCAGCCGCCGGGACACACTTCGCACCGGGGAGCTGTTTTTT	CASSRRDTLRTGELFF